This T cell receptor (beta chain) was found in a study of cytotoxic CD8 clonotypes in ibrutinib-treated CLL. In germline, CDR1 is SQVTM, CDR2 ANQGSEA. The CDR3 length is 12 residues. V lost 3 bases and J 8 bases, leaving 11 bases between the germline ends. Study-wide findings and caveats: Sampling time points were not equivalent between sustained-remission and progressing patients.

Depths of 1 in 200,000 to 1 in 1 million T cells were the sequencing target. Assay used: immunoSEQ multiplex PCR; TCRdb lists only in-frame clones, some missing. The sample shows approximately 140,000 clones, less than 95% of them seen only once. Points on this clone: The antigen remains unidentified.

The chain is built from TRBV29-1 and TRBJ2-1, with TRBD1 as a possible D gene (5 bases). The receptor comes from a human donor with chronic lymphocytic leukemia. The specimen was PBMCs, collected after 12 months of ibrutinib treatment. CDR3 sequence (DNA): TGCAGCGTTGATGCCCAGGGCGATGAGCAGTTCTTC. It yields the protein CSVDAQGDEQFF.